Listed below are T cell receptor beta chains from one sample, sequenced in a study of control samples from healthy donors and cancer patients. TCRdb keeps only in-frame clones here, not all; method: immunoSEQ multiplex PCR. The sample carries 160,000 or so clones, about 93% recorded once. Sequenced material: blood. All receptors come from a man over 45 in good health. The CDR3 runs from the conserved cysteine through the conserved F or W. The D gene is left open where the match is weak. Size is omitted from some rows. Given values are once, few, many or a class for expanded clones.

CASRRGPKERANYGYTF,TGCGCCAGCAGAAGGGGACCCAAGGAACGAGCTAACTATGGCTACACCTTC,once,-,TRBV4-1,TRBJ1-2
CASRPSYNEQFF,TGTGCCTCCAGGCCCAGTTACAATGAGCAGTTCTTC,-,-,TRBV11-2,TRBJ2-1
CASSPTTRNTEAFF,TGTGCCAGCAGCCCAACTACGCGGAACACTGAAGCTTTCTTT,-,-,TRBV11-2,TRBJ1-1
CASSPELHEQYF,TGTGCCAGCAGCCCCGAATTGCACGAGCAGTACTTC,few,-,TRBV7-9,TRBJ2-7
CASSPLGRGGRSYNEQFF,TGTGCCAGCAGCCCACTGGGGAGGGGAGGTAGGTCCTACAATGAGCAGTTCTTC,-,TRBD2,TRBV27,TRBJ2-1
CASWGAGRGIYNEQFF,TGTGCCAGCTGGGGGGCAGGGAGGGGAATATACAATGAGCAGTTCTTC,-,-,TRBV27,TRBJ2-1
CASSQVGQGAIMNGYTF,TGCGCCAGCAGCCAAGTGGGGCAGGGGGCGATAATGAACGGCTACACCTTC,-,TRBD1,TRBV4-1,TRBJ1-2
CASSYSGRNTEAFF,TGTGCCAGCAGTTACTCCGGCAGGAACACTGAAGCTTTCTTT,-,-,TRBV6-2/TRBV6-3,TRBJ1-1
CASSIEGASNQPQHF,TGTGCCAGTAGTATCGAGGGGGCGAGCAATCAGCCCCAGCATTTT,once,TRBD1,TRBV19,TRBJ1-5
CASSLRGRLGELFF,TGTGCCAGCAGCTTAAGGGGGCGTCTTGGGGAGCTGTTTTTT,-,TRBD1,TRBV11-1,TRBJ2-2
CASSPANRVDYGYTF,TGTGCCAGCAGCCCTGCAAACAGGGTAGACTATGGCTACACCTTC,-,-,TRBV28,TRBJ1-2
CAISESTWQGATEAFF,TGTGCCATCAGTGAGTCGACCTGGCAGGGGGCCACTGAAGCTTTCTTT,-,TRBD1,TRBV10-3,TRBJ1-1
CASSPQGASPQGEQFF,TGTGCCAGCTCACCACAGGGGGCTTCACCTCAGGGTGAGCAGTTCTTC,-,TRBD1,TRBV18,TRBJ2-1
CASSQASGNYNEQFF,TGTGCCAGCAGCCAAGCTAGCGGAAACTACAATGAGCAGTTCTTC,-,TRBD2,TRBV4-2,TRBJ2-1
CASSQPPEQYF,TGTGCCAGCAGCCAACCCCCAGAGCAGTACTTC,-,-,TRBV3-1/TRBV3-2,TRBJ2-7
CASSLGQGFGAFF,TGTGCCAGCAGCTTAGGACAGGGATTTGGTGCTTTCTTT,-,-,TRBV13,TRBJ1-1
CSGGGHQETQYF,TGCAGCGGGGGAGGGCACCAAGAGACCCAGTACTTC,-,TRBD2,TRBV29-1,TRBJ2-5
CASSLAGARNNSPLHF,TGTGCCAGCAGTTTGGCGGGGGCGCGAAATAATTCACCCCTCCACTTT,-,-,TRBV28,TRBJ1-6
CASSYDSGQETQYF,TGTGCCAGCAGTTACGATAGCGGTCAAGAGACCCAGTACTTC,-,-,TRBV6-5,TRBJ2-5
CASSGGLAGYEQYF,TGTGCCAGCAGCGGGGGACTAGCGGGGTACGAGCAGTACTTC,-,TRBD2,TRBV7-6,TRBJ2-7
CASSVQTGSREKLFF,TGTGCCAGCAGCGTACAGACAGGGTCGCGGGAAAAACTGTTTTTT,-,TRBD1,TRBV7-9,TRBJ1-4
CASSELENTEAFF,TGTGCCAGCAGTGAATTGGAGAACACTGAAGCTTTCTTT,few,-,TRBV2,TRBJ1-1
CACTSGQGAPYTF,TGTGCCTGTACGTCCGGGCAGGGAGCCCCCTACACCTTC,-,-,TRBV30,TRBJ1-2
CASKGGQGATLDTGELFF,TGTGCCAGTAAAGGGGGACAGGGGGCAACTTTAGACACCGGGGAGCTGTTTTTT,once,TRBD1,TRBV19,TRBJ2-2
CASSLVSGIYGYTF,TGTGCCAGCAGCTTGGTGTCAGGGATCTATGGCTACACCTTC,-,-,TRBV7-9,TRBJ1-2
CASRPLQRYEQYF,TGTGCCAGCAGGCCCCTCCAGCGATACGAGCAGTACTTC,-,-,TRBV2,TRBJ2-7
CAWMYVGGIPKYLSGANVLTF,TGTGCCTGGATGTATGTGGGAGGAATCCCGAAGTATTTATCTGGGGCCAACGTCCTGACTTTC,-,-,TRBV30,TRBJ2-6
CASSLREAYEQYF,TGTGCCAGCAGTCTGAGAGAGGCCTACGAGCAGTACTTC,-,-,TRBV3-1/TRBV3-2,TRBJ2-7
CASSPARVEQFF,TGTGCCAGCTCACCAGCCCGGGTAGAGCAGTTCTTC,-,-,TRBV18,TRBJ2-1
CASSFGSSGIRGPSYEQYF,TGTGCCAGCAGTTTTGGGTCTAGCGGGATCAGGGGTCCCTCCTACGAGCAGTACTTC,-,TRBD2,TRBV27,TRBJ2-7
CASSLDPGLNTEAFF,TGCGCCAGCAGCTTGGATCCGGGATTAAACACTGAAGCTTTCTTT,-,-,TRBV5-1,TRBJ1-1